The 26 T cell receptor beta chains below were found in one sample sequenced in a study of T cells after yellow fever vaccination. TCRdb independently ran MiXCR on the 5' RACE reads; one entry per CDR3 protein. This sample yields approximately 550,000 distinct CDR3 sequences, of which around an eighth are seen a single time; around 15% belongs to the top ten. This sample comprised PBMCs, obtained on the day of the yellow fever booster vaccination. These TCRs come from a man aged 25-45 years who received the YFV17D yellow fever vaccine.

This chain links TRBV12-3 or TRBV12-4 with TRBJ1-2; the D gene is possibly TRBD1 (5 bases). The CDR3 totals 12 residues. V was pared by 4 bases and J by 7 bases, with 10 bases between. CDR3 DNA sequence: TGTGCCAGCAGTTGGGGCACAGGTGGCTACACCTTC. Its translation is CASSWGTGGYTF.

This CDR3 reads CASSSQGLRDTEAFF. The CDR3 nucleotides are TGCGCCAGCAGCTCGCAGGGGCTCCGGGACACTGAAGCTTTCTTT. V and J are TRBV5-1 and TRBJ1-1, with D possibly TRBD1 on 6 matching bases. The CDR3 runs 15 residues. The germline gives CDR1 SGHRS, CDR2 YFSETQ. V dropped 3 bases and J dropped 3 bases, with 15 bases sitting between them.

This clonotype was counted ten times or more. The rearrangement uses TRBV5-1 and TRBJ2-2; no clear D gene. Trimming pared 4 bases from V and 0 bases from J, leaving 13 bases between. CDR1 SGHRS and CDR2 YFSETQ come from the germline V gene. The length of the CDR3 is 16 residues. DNA for the CDR3: TGCGCCAGCAGCGTTCAAGGACCGACGAACACCGGGGAGCTGTTTTTT. Translated, it gives CASSVQGPTNTGELFF.

This chain joins TRBV12-3 or TRBV12-4 and TRBJ2-3; 8 bases line up with TRBD2. After removal of 1 base from V and 0 bases from J, the junction contained 9 bases not matched to a gene. The CDR3 runs to 18 residues. CDR3 amino acids: CASSLVQTSESSTDTQYF. The CDR3 region has the DNA TGTGCCAGCAGTTTAGTTCAGACTAGCGAGTCAAGCACAGATACGCAGTATTTT.

CDR3 amino acids: CSARDSRAVQETQYF. The CDR3 nucleotides read TGCAGTGCTAGAGATTCGCGTGCGGTACAAGAGACCCAGTACTTC. V gene TRBV20-1 combines with J gene TRBJ2-5; no reliable D call. The V gene lost 0 bases and the J gene lost 2 bases, with 13 bases spanning the gap. Germline V gene lookup returns CDR1 DFQATT and CDR2 SNEGSKA (reference sequence). This CDR3 comprises 15 residues.

This chain links TRBV23-1 with TRBJ2-3; D is undetermined. TRBV23-1 is filed as an ORF, its function uncertain. The CDR3 is made up of 14 amino acids. Trimming cost V 2 bases and J 3 bases, with 9 bases left between them. The CDR3 here is CASSQKRETDTQYF. The CDR3 bases are TGCGCCAGCAGTCAAAAGCGCGAAACAGATACGCAGTATTTT.

This clonotype was counted a few times. The rearrangement links TRBV7-8 to TRBJ1-2, with 10 bases fitting TRBD1. The V segment lost 5 bases and the J segment 6 bases; nucleotides outside the gene matches: 9. The CDR3 sequence is 15 residues long. Germline V gives CDR1 SGHVS, CDR2 FQNEAQ. This CDR3 is CASSLTRDRGHGYTF. DNA for the CDR3: TGTGCCAGCAGCCTAACCAGGGACAGGGGCCATGGCTACACCTTC.

This clonotype has only a few counts. The chain uses TRBV19 and TRBJ2-1; the D gene is possibly TRBD1 (5 bases). Germline CDR1 is LNHDA and CDR2 is SQIVND (reference sequence). Trimming cost V 1 base and J 4 bases, with 8 bases left between them. CDR3 length equals 14 residues. DNA for the CDR3: TGTGCCAGTAGTATAGGGCAGGGTTACAATGAGCAGTTCTTC. The encoded protein is CASSIGQGYNEQFF.

The chain uses TRBV7-3 and TRBJ2-3; 11 positions match TRBD2. In germline, CDR1 is SGHTA, CDR2 FQGTGA. This CDR3 is built from 14 residues. V lost 5 bases to trimming and J lost 12 bases; unmatched junction nucleotides: 10. The DNA for the CDR3 is TGTGCCAGCAGCATCGGGACTAGCGGCCAACCTCAGTATTTT. This sequence encodes CASSIGTSGQPQYF.

This sequence joins TRBV28 and TRBJ1-5; D remains unclear. CDR1 and CDR2 from the germline V gene are MDHEN and SYDVKM. CDR3 size: 14 residues. V was shortened by 6 bases and J by 4 bases, with 13 bases between the two germline ends. This CDR3 reads CASRMTERNQPQHF. CDR3 sequence (DNA): TGTGCCAGCAGGATGACTGAGCGGAATCAGCCCCAGCATTTT. Full variable domain (missing parts from reference TRBV28 and TRBJ1-5): DVKVTQSSRYLVKRTGEKVFLECVQDMDHENMFWYRQDPGLGLRLIYFSYDVKMKEKGDIPEGYSVSREKKERFSLILESASTNQTSMYLCASRMTERNQPQHFGDGTRLSIL.

The gene calls are TRBV15 and TRBJ2-1, with 8 bases that match TRBD2. The ends lost 0 bases at V and 7 bases at J; junction bases unmatched: 2. The CDR3 sequence is 14 residues long. CDR1 and CDR2 from the germline V gene are LNHNV and YYDKDF (reference sequence). The CDR3 sequence: CATSRDPSGNEQFF. The CDR3, as DNA: TGTGCCACCAGCAGAGATCCTAGCGGGAATGAGCAGTTCTTC.

Here the CDR3 DNA reads TGTGCCAGCAGCTTCCAGCGGAAAATACTCGAAGAGACCCAGTACTTC. Its protein product is CASSFQRKILEETQYF. V usage is TRBV7-9 and J usage is TRBJ2-5, with D tentatively TRBD2 (5 bases). This CDR3 has 16 amino acids. In germline, CDR1 is SEHNR, CDR2 FQNEAQ (reference sequence). V dropped 3 bases and J dropped 3 bases, with 17 bases sitting between them.

This clonotype was observed at least ten times. A read error may account for a junction end that differs from germline. The V and J genes are TRBV5-1 and TRBJ2-5; D is perhaps TRBD1 (5 bases). In germline, CDR1 is SGHRS, CDR2 YFSETQ. This CDR3 spans 13 amino acids. CDR3 residues: CASSLGAQETQYF. The CDR3 coding sequence is TGTGCCAGCAGCTTAGGGGCCCAAGAGACCCAGTACTTC.

The chain couples TRBV20-1 to TRBJ2-7; the D is unclear. From germline, CDR1 is DFQATT and CDR2 SNEGSKA (reference sequence). The V gene lost 4 bases and the J gene lost 2 bases, with 15 bases spanning the gap. The CDR3 consists of 14 residues. The CDR3 spells CSATRGRGAYEQYF. The DNA of the CDR3 is TGCAGTGCTACCCGCGGCCGCGGCGCCTACGAGCAGTACTTC.

The V gene is TRBV20-1, the J gene TRBJ1-1, with D unresolved. The germline gives CDR1 DFQATT, CDR2 SNEGSKA (reference sequence). There are 13 residues in the CDR3. V lost 3 bases, J lost 1 base, and 9 bases lay in between. The CDR3 loop is CSARATGNTEAFF. The CDR3 bases are TGCAGTGCTAGGGCAACTGGGAACACTGAAGCTTTCTTT.

This clonotype was picked up a small number of times. In DNA, the CDR3 is TGCAGTGCTAGAGATGGGTACTTGGGGCAGGGTCAGCCCCAGCATTTT. Translated: CSARDGYLGQGQPQHF. V gene TRBV20-1 combines with J gene TRBJ1-5; D is perhaps TRBD1 (5 bases). Between the trimmed V and J ends, which lost 0 bases and 6 bases, there was a span of 18 bases. The CDR3 covers 16 residues. Germline lookup yields CDR1 DFQATT and CDR2 SNEGSKA (reference sequence).

The chain has TRBV7-9 and TRBJ2-6; a possible D gene is TRBD1 (6 bases). The germline V gene has CDR1 SEHNR and CDR2 FQNEAQ (reference sequence). The CDR3 is 13 amino acids. Trimming took off 10 bases at V and 1 base at J, with 8 bases between the two ends. Here the CDR3 reads CANRVSGANVLTF. The CDR3 DNA reads TGTGCCAACAGGGTTTCTGGGGCCAACGTCCTGACTTTC.

This sequence joins TRBV3-1 and TRBJ1-3; D is uncertain. The V gene's germline CDR1 is LGHDT and CDR2 YNNKEL (reference sequence). The CDR3 has 14 amino acids. The V and J ends lost 3 bases and 7 bases respectively, with 13 bases between them. The CDR3 protein is CASSQGIAVNTIYF. CDR3 sequence (DNA): TGTGCCAGCAGCCAGGGCATAGCGGTTAACACCATATATTTT.

This clonotype was seen a few times. This chain uses TRBV20-1 with TRBJ2-4; possible D gene TRBD2, 6 bases. This CDR3 has 14 amino acids. The germline V gene encodes CDR1 DFQATT and CDR2 SNEGSKA (reference sequence). V lost 5 bases and J lost 1, with 12 bases in between. CDR3 bases: TGCAGTGCTCCCGGGAGTTTGGCCAAAAACATTCAGTACTTC. Its protein is CSAPGSLAKNIQYF.

This clonotype turned up a few times. J is TRBJ1-4 and V is TRBV20-1; D is unresolved. V lost 3 bases and J 6 bases, leaving 8 bases between the germline ends. Germline V gives CDR1 DFQATT, CDR2 SNEGSKA (reference sequence). The length of the CDR3 is 12 residues. The CDR3 sequence: CSARDGHEKLFF. The CDR3 nucleotides are TGCAGTGCTAGGGACGGACATGAAAAACTGTTTTTT.

The V and J genes are TRBV27 and TRBJ2-7; the match to TRBD2 covers 9 bases. CDR1 MNHEY and CDR2 SMNVEV come from the germline V gene (reference sequence). CDR3 size: 15 residues. V shed 5 bases and J 0 bases; nucleotides not matched to a gene: 5. CDR3 nucleotides: TGTGCCAGCAGTCCCGGGACTAGCAGCTCCTACGAGCAGTACTTC. This gives the protein CASSPGTSSSYEQYF.

At least ten counts were recorded for this clonotype. The chain couples TRBV20-1 to TRBJ1-4; possible D gene TRBD1, 5 bases. The CDR3 has 12 amino acids. Germline loops: CDR1 DFQATT, CDR2 SNEGSKA (reference sequence). V dropped 6 bases and J dropped 4 bases, with 9 bases sitting between them. CDR3 residues: CSARDDNEKLFF. The CDR3 DNA is TGCAGTGCAAGGGACGATAATGAAAAACTGTTTTTT.

This clonotype was counted between two and nine times. The rearrangement links TRBV7-2 to TRBJ1-1, with TRBD1 as a possible D gene (5 bases). From germline, CDR1 is SGHTA and CDR2 FQGNSA. V shed 2 bases and J shed 1 base, with 11 bases lying between them. The CDR3 has 15 amino acids. The CDR3 nucleotides read TGTGCCAGCAGCTTAATGGGGCCTCCGAACACTGAAGCTTTCTTT. It translates to CASSLMGPPNTEAFF.

The table lists this clonotype with a few counts. The gene calls are TRBV6-1 and TRBJ2-7; 7 positions match TRBD1. Unmatched junction bases numbered 7, after V lost 4 bases and J lost 4 bases. Germline CDR1 and CDR2: MNHNS and SASEGT. The CDR3 has 14 residues. The CDR3 DNA sequence: TGTGCCAGCAGTGCGTCCCGGGACAGTTACGAGCAGTACTTC. It specifies CASSASRDSYEQYF.

The rearrangement joins TRBV5-1 to TRBJ2-1; D gene unclear. Trimming took 2 bases from V and 8 from J, leaving 14 bases between them. The CDR3 length is 14 residues. Germline V gene lookup returns CDR1 SGHRS and CDR2 YFSETQ. The CDR3 protein is CASSLRVSADEQFF. The CDR3 DNA follows: TGCGCCAGCAGCTTACGGGTATCGGCGGATGAGCAGTTCTTC. Full variable domain (remainder filled in from reference TRBV5-1 and TRBJ2-1): KAGVTQTPRYLIKTRGQQVTLSCSPISGHRSVSWYQQTPGQGLQFLFEYFSETQRNKGNFPGRFSGRQFSNSRSEMNVSTLELGDSALYLCASSLRVSADEQFFGPGTRLTVL.

This rearrangement joins TRBV5-5 to TRBJ2-3, with TRBD2 identical over 9 bases. The CDR3 extends over 16 amino acids. Germline assignment: CDR1 SGHKS and CDR2 YYEKEE (reference sequence). The V gene end was trimmed by 0 bases and the J gene end by 4 bases; junction bases not matched to a gene: 6. The CDR3 sequence is CASSLGDGGRADTQYF. The CDR3 bases are TGTGCCAGCAGCTTGGGGGATGGCGGGAGGGCAGATACGCAGTATTTT.